Following are 31 T cell receptor beta chains from one sample sequenced in a study of cytomegalovirus exposure and HLA in healthy donors. With 60 Vbeta and 13 Jbeta primers, the PCR was carried out. Sequencing used immunoSEQ multiplex PCR; TCRdb keeps in-frame clones, though not all of them. This sample yields around 97,000 clones, of which 9.4% are seen a single time; around 4.9% belongs to the top ten. The sample consisted of PBMCs. These receptors were obtained from a man aged 50-60 years in good health and CMV-seropositive.

The chain is built from TRBV19 and TRBJ2-1; 9 bases line up with TRBD2. CDR1 is LNHDA and CDR2 is SQIVND in the germline V gene (reference sequence). The CDR3 totals 16 residues. The V gene end was trimmed by 5 bases and the J gene end by 1 base; junction bases not matched to a gene: 6. The CDR3 region is CASSQRLAASYNEQFF. CDR3 DNA sequence: TGTGCCAGTAGTCAGAGACTAGCGGCTTCCTACAATGAGCAGTTCTTC.

The rearrangement links TRBV29-1 to TRBJ1-1; the D gene is possibly TRBD1 (5 bases). This CDR3 comprises 13 residues. Germline loops: CDR1 SQVTM, CDR2 ANQGSEA. Trimming pared 5 bases from V and 0 bases from J, leaving 10 bases between. The CDR3 loop is CSVWEGMNTEAFF. The CDR3 DNA sequence: TGCAGCGTTTGGGAGGGGATGAACACTGAAGCTTTCTTT.

This clone was picked up a small number of times. The rearrangement uses TRBV27 and TRBJ2-7, with a tentative D call TRBD2 (6 bases). The CDR3 runs to 14 residues. With 5 bases removed from V and 3 bases from J, the gap between germline ends came to 14 bases. Germline lookup yields CDR1 MNHEY and CDR2 SMNVEV (reference sequence). The DNA for the CDR3 is TGTGCCAGCAGTCCTGGGACTGCGGGCTACGAGCAGTACTTC. It specifies CASSPGTAGYEQYF.

In DNA form, the CDR3 reads TGTGCCAGTAGTACCTTAGCGGGAGGCTCCTACGAGCAGTACTTC. Translating gives CASSTLAGGSYEQYF. The rearrangement joins TRBV19 to TRBJ2-7, with 10 bases fitting TRBD2. Germline CDR1 reads LNHDA; CDR2 reads SQIVND (reference sequence). Losses at the gene ends were 4 bases for V and 0 bases for J; bases not matched to a gene: 3. The CDR3 runs 15 residues.

This clone was recorded at least ten times. The V and J genes are TRBV5-6 and TRBJ2-3; D might be TRBD1 (6 bases). Trimming shortened V by 5 bases and J by 1 base, and 11 bases separated the two germline ends. Germline CDR1 and CDR2: SGHDT and YYEEEE. The CDR3 is 14 amino acids. The CDR3 region is CASRGQFRTDTQYF. The CDR3 region has the DNA TGTGCCAGCAGAGGACAGTTCCGCACAGATACGCAGTATTTT.

This clone was seen a few times. The rearrangement links TRBV10-3 to TRBJ2-5, with TRBD1 matching over 8 bases. The CDR3 runs to 15 residues. V gave up 4 bases and J gave up 2 bases; unmatched junction bases: 6. The germline CDR1 and CDR2 sequences are ENHRY and SYGVKD. This chain's CDR3 is CAISGGQALQETQYF. For the CDR3, the DNA is TGTGCCATCAGTGGGGGACAGGCGTTACAAGAGACCCAGTACTTC.

The table lists this clone with a few counts. This rearrangement joins TRBV5-1 to TRBJ2-3; 16 bases map to TRBD2. Looked up from germline, CDR1 is SGHRS and CDR2 is YFSETQ. V dropped 4 bases and J dropped 3; count of bases not matched to a gene: 2. CDR3 size: 16 residues. CDR3 DNA sequence: TGCGCCAGCAGCCCGGGACTAGCGGGAGGGACAGATACGCAGTATTTT. This gives the protein CASSPGLAGGTDTQYF.

In this sample, this clone turned up a few times. The CDR3 region is CASSGGDALAKNIQYF. The CDR3 bases are TGTGCCAGTAGTGGAGGGGACGCCTTAGCCAAAAACATTCAGTACTTC. The gene calls are TRBV19 and TRBJ2-4; possibly TRBD2 for D (6 bases). Trimming took off 5 bases at V and 0 bases at J, with 14 bases between the two ends. The length of the CDR3 is 16 residues. From germline, CDR1 is LNHDA and CDR2 SQIVND (reference sequence).

V and J are TRBV4-3 and TRBJ1-5, with TRBD1 matching over 7 bases. The CDR3 has 18 amino acids. V lost 3 bases and J lost 3; bases outside the gene matches: 14. The germline V gene encodes CDR1 LGHNA and CDR2 YSLEER. The CDR3 loop reads CASSQEHTGASINQPQHF. The CDR3 DNA reads as TGCGCCAGCAGCCAGGAACATACAGGGGCCTCAATCAATCAGCCCCAGCATTTT.

The V and J genes are TRBV6-5 and TRBJ1-5; D is uncertain. Per germline, CDR1 MNHEY and CDR2 SVGAGI. The CDR3 loop spans 13 amino acids. V was pared by 4 bases and J by 3 bases, with 7 bases between. The CDR3 reads CASSSGFNQPQHF. CDR3 sequence (DNA): TGTGCCAGCAGTTCGGGGTTCAATCAGCCCCAGCATTTT.

The table lists this clone with a few counts. The rearrangement links TRBV7-3 to TRBJ2-1; a possible D gene is TRBD2 (6 bases). CDR3 size: 14 residues. Germline values: CDR1 SGHTA, CDR2 FQGTGA. V was shortened by 2 bases and J by 6 bases, with 11 bases between the two germline ends. CDR3 protein: CASSLSGVPNEQFF. In DNA, the CDR3 is TGTGCCAGCAGCTTATCGGGAGTCCCCAATGAGCAGTTCTTC. Drawing the rest from reference TRBV7-3 and TRBJ2-1, the complete variable domain is GAGVSQTPSNKVTEKGKYVELRCDPISGHTALYWYRQSLGQGPEFLIYFQGTGAADDSGLPNDRFFAVRPEGSVSTLKIQRTERGDSAVYLCASSLSGVPNEQFFGPGTRLTVL.

The V gene is TRBV25-1, the J gene TRBJ1-2; D remains ambiguous. The CDR3 has 13 residues. The ends were cut back, 2 bases at V and 8 bases at J, with 12 bases in the middle. The germline V gene has CDR1 MGHDK and CDR2 SYGVNS. The CDR3 nucleotides are TGTGCCAGCAGTGAACAGACTTTCCGGGGCTACACCTTC. Protein sequence: CASSEQTFRGYTF.

This clone has only a few counts. This sequence joins TRBV5-1 and TRBJ2-7; 8 nucleotides align to TRBD1. The CDR3 has 12 residues. V lost 5 bases, J lost 3 bases, and 1 base stayed unmatched. The germline V gene encodes CDR1 SGHRS and CDR2 YFSETQ. DNA for the CDR3: TGCGCCAGCAGGGGACAGGACTACGAGCAGTACTTC. Protein product: CASRGQDYEQYF.

The chain uses TRBV5-6 and TRBJ2-7; D is uncertain. The CDR3 loop spans 13 amino acids. The V end was cut by 4 bases, the J end by 4 bases, with 12 bases between. Germline CDR1 reads SGHDT; CDR2 reads YYEEEE. The CDR3 nucleotides read TGTGCCAGCAGCCCAAGCGACGGTTACGAGCAGTACTTC. Protein sequence: CASSPSDGYEQYF.

The V call is TRBV6-1, the J call TRBJ1-5; weak D call: TRBD1 (5 bases). V lost 0 bases, J lost 5 bases, and 8 bases lay in between. Germline CDR1 MNHNS, CDR2 SASEGT. The CDR3 covers 14 residues. The chain's CDR3 is CASSEAGGDQPQHF. The CDR3 DNA sequence: TGTGCCAGCAGTGAAGCCGGGGGAGATCAGCCCCAGCATTTT.

The chain recombines TRBV6-1 with TRBJ2-1, with D possibly matching TRBD2 (6 bases). CDR3 size: 13 residues. Germline V gene sequence: CDR1 MNHNS, CDR2 SASEGT. Trimming took off 3 bases at V and 5 bases at J, with 8 bases between the two ends. CDR3 amino acids: CASSESGDNEQFF. In nucleotides, the CDR3 is TGTGCCAGCAGTGAGTCGGGGGACAATGAGCAGTTCTTC.

This clone has only a few counts. CDR3 sequence (DNA): TGTGCCAGCAGCTTAGACGGGGTGGCTAGCGGTTACGAGCAGTACTTC. It encodes CASSLDGVASGYEQYF. This chain links TRBV7-9 with TRBJ2-7, with 7 positions matching TRBD2. V dropped 1 base and J dropped 4; count of bases not matched to a gene: 10. Germline values: CDR1 SEHNR, CDR2 FQNEAQ (reference sequence). The CDR3 runs to 16 residues.

This clone was seen more than once but under ten times. The rearrangement uses TRBV28 and TRBJ1-4, with TRBD1 as a possible D gene (5 bases). Trimming shortened V by 6 bases and J by 8 bases, and 16 bases separated the two germline ends. The CDR3 consists of 14 residues. CDR1 and CDR2 from the germline V gene are MDHEN and SYDVKM. The CDR3 nucleotides read TGTGCCAGCAGGGACCTAGGGGCGGACGAAAAACTGTTTTTT. As protein: CASRDLGADEKLFF.

This clone was picked up a small number of times. This sequence joins TRBV6-1 and TRBJ2-7, with no clear D. The CDR3 loop spans 12 amino acids. V lost 7 bases and J 4 bases, leaving 11 bases between the germline ends. CDR1 and CDR2 (germline): MNHNS, SASEGT. The CDR3 region has the DNA TGTGCCAGCAATAATCTACTTTACGAGCAGTACTTC. Translating it yields CASNNLLYEQYF.

This clone was seen more than once but under ten times. This sequence joins TRBV5-1 and TRBJ2-5; D is uncertain. Between the trimmed V and J ends, which lost 3 bases and 2 bases, there was a span of 14 bases. Germline CDR1 is SGHRS and CDR2 is YFSETQ. The CDR3 covers 15 residues. The CDR3, as DNA: TGCGCCAGCAGCTCGCCTTGGGCAGAACAAGAGACCCAGTACTTC. The encoded protein is CASSSPWAEQETQYF.

This clone appeared a few times. J is TRBJ1-5 and V is TRBV30, with D unresolved. The CDR3 has 12 amino acids. Trimming removed 7 bases at V and 3 bases at J, with 10 bases between. CDR1 GTSNPN and CDR2 SVGIG come from the germline V gene (reference sequence). CDR3 DNA: TGTGCCTTCGACAACTTCAATCAGCCCCAGCATTTT. Translating it yields CAFDNFNQPQHF.

This clone has only one observation. The rearrangement uses TRBV11-2 and TRBJ1-2, with a weak D call TRBD1 (6 bases). V dropped 0 bases and J dropped 7 bases, with 15 bases sitting between them. This CDR3 comprises 15 residues. CDR1 and CDR2 from the germline V gene are SGHAT and FQNNGV. The CDR3 DNA sequence: TGTGCCAGCAGCTTAGATCTTCAGGGGCGGACTGGCTACACCTTC. Its protein is CASSLDLQGRTGYTF.

This clone was picked up a small number of times. The rearrangement joins TRBV19 to TRBJ2-3; 9 bases agree with TRBD1. Losses at the gene ends were 5 bases for V and 6 bases for J; bases not matched to a gene: 12. The CDR3 sequence is 16 residues long. Germline loops: CDR1 LNHDA, CDR2 SQIVND (reference sequence). CDR3 sequence: CASSSPRDRELDTQYF. The CDR3 region has the DNA TGTGCCAGTAGTTCGCCCCGGGACAGGGAATTGGATACGCAGTATTTT.

This clone was detected only a few times. V and J are TRBV28 and TRBJ1-1, with D unresolved. This CDR3 contains 10 residues. The V gene lost 10 bases and the J gene lost 1 base, with 4 bases spanning the gap. Looked up from germline, CDR1 is MDHEN and CDR2 is SYDVKM. The DNA of the CDR3 is TGTGCCATCGGGAACACTGAAGCTTTCTTT. Translated: CAIGNTEAFF.

This clone has more than one count but fewer than ten. The chain combines TRBV6-6 with TRBJ2-7, with D unresolved. There are 14 residues in the CDR3. The germline V and J ends were trimmed by 2 bases and 1 base, with 9 bases remaining between them. Per the germline V gene, CDR1 is MNHNY and CDR2 is SVGAGI (reference sequence). The CDR3 DNA reads as TGTGCCAGCAGTTACGGAGCTGCGTCCTACGAGCAGTACTTC. Translated, it gives CASSYGAASYEQYF.

The V gene is TRBV11-2, the J gene TRBJ2-7, with TRBD2 matching over 7 bases. The CDR3 has 14 residues. The germline gives CDR1 SGHAT, CDR2 FQNNGV. The V and J ends lost 3 bases and 2 bases, in that order; junction bases with no gene match: 4. The CDR3: CASSLGGVAYEQYF. The CDR3 DNA is TGTGCCAGCAGCTTGGGAGGGGTAGCCTACGAGCAGTACTTC.

This clone was counted between two and nine times. The chain joins TRBV6-1 to TRBJ2-2, with TRBD1 matching 10 bases. From germline, CDR1 is MNHNS and CDR2 SASEGT. The length of the CDR3 is 15 residues. Trimming removed 6 bases from V and 5 bases from J; junction bases left unmatched: 6. The CDR3 spells CASRTGGSGTGELFF. The CDR3, as DNA: TGTGCCAGCAGGACAGGGGGCTCAGGTACCGGGGAGCTGTTTTTT.

The gene calls are TRBV4-3 and TRBJ2-2; 10 bases line up with TRBD2. Losses at the gene ends were 0 bases for V and 5 bases for J; bases not matched to a gene: 6. The CDR3 runs to 17 residues. Germline CDR1 is LGHNA and CDR2 is YSLEER. The CDR3 reads CASSQDYASGRTGELFF. The CDR3 DNA follows: TGCGCCAGCAGCCAAGATTACGCTAGCGGGAGAACCGGGGAGCTGTTTTTT.

This clone was seen a handful of times. The CDR3 region is CASSSLTGSYEQYF. The CDR3 DNA sequence: TGTGCCAGCAGTTCGCTGACAGGCTCCTACGAGCAGTACTTC. The chain uses TRBV6-5 and TRBJ2-7; perhaps TRBD1 as D (6 bases). Trimming removed 4 bases at V and 0 bases at J, with 10 bases between. From germline, CDR1 is MNHEY and CDR2 SVGAGI. The CDR3 is 14 amino acids.

The V and J genes are TRBV10-3 and TRBJ1-1; D remains ambiguous. The CDR3 loop spans 14 amino acids. V was clipped by 4 bases and J by 4 bases, with 13 bases between them. The germline gives CDR1 ENHRY, CDR2 SYGVKD. The CDR3 is CAISVEGRATEAFF. The CDR3 nucleotides read TGTGCCATCAGTGTTGAGGGTCGGGCCACTGAAGCTTTCTTT.

This clone has just a few counts. The V call is TRBV4-3, the J call TRBJ2-1; TRBD2 matches at 14 bases. V shed 0 bases, J shed 8 bases, and the junction held 6 bases outside the gene matches. The V gene's germline CDR1 is LGHNA and CDR2 YSLEER. The CDR3 runs to 17 residues. CDR3 loop: CASSQEGLAGAPDEQFF. The CDR3, as DNA: TGCGCCAGCAGCCAAGAGGGACTAGCGGGAGCTCCGGATGAGCAGTTCTTC.